A single sample is the source of the 24 T cell receptor beta chains below, sequenced in a study of blood T cell repertoires in COVID-19. The assay was immunoSEQ multiplex PCR, and TCRdb's table has in-frame clones only and misses some. The profile shows about 160,000 clones, 85% of them singletons. The sample taken for sequencing was peripheral blood. These receptors were collected from a human donor with acute or convalescent COVID-19. The donor label of this sample is uncertain.

The rearrangement uses TRBV7-9 and TRBJ1-4; tentative D call: TRBD1 (5 bases). Trimming cost V 1 base and J 0 bases, with 15 bases left between them. Germline lookup yields CDR1 SEHNR and CDR2 FQNEAQ (reference sequence). The CDR3 is 18 amino acids. CDR3 sequence: CASSLGGWGDATNEKLFF. The CDR3 DNA follows: TGTGCCAGCAGCTTAGGTGGTTGGGGGGATGCAACTAATGAAAAACTGTTTTTT. The complete variable domain, with remaining parts taken from reference TRBV7-9 and TRBJ1-4, reads DTGVSQNPRHKITKRGQNVTFRCDPISEHNRLYWYRQTLGQGPEFLTYFQNEAQLEKSRLLSDRFSAERPKGSFSTLEIQRTEQGDSAMYLCASSLGGWGDATNEKLFFGSGTQLSVL.

The chain carries TRBV5-4 and TRBJ2-7, with 10 bases matching TRBD1. The CDR3 is 15 residues long. The V segment lost 4 bases and the J segment 2 bases; nucleotides outside the gene matches: 6. The V gene's germline CDR1 is SGHNT and CDR2 YYREEE (reference sequence). CDR3 protein: CASSVPGTGAYEQYF. The CDR3 DNA is TGTGCCAGCAGCGTCCCCGGGACAGGGGCCTACGAGCAGTACTTC.

The chain combines TRBV5-5 with TRBJ1-1, with D possibly matching TRBD1 (5 bases). In germline, CDR1 is SGHKS, CDR2 YYEKEE (reference sequence). V was pared by 4 bases and J by 4 bases, with 11 bases between. CDR3 size: 13 residues. In DNA, the CDR3 is TGTGCCAGCAGCCTGTGGACATCCACTGAAGCTTTCTTT. Protein sequence: CASSLWTSTEAFF.

Here the CDR3 reads CATSDSTLNYGYTF. CDR3 nucleotide sequence: TGTGCCACCAGTGATTCGACACTTAACTATGGCTACACCTTC. V usage is TRBV24-1 and J usage is TRBJ1-2; D remains unclear. Trimming removed 2 bases from V and 1 base from J, with 7 bases in between. Germline V gene data show CDR1 as KGHDR and CDR2 as SFDVKD. CDR3 length equals 14 residues.

V gene TRBV7-9 combines with J gene TRBJ1-2; D gene uncertain. CDR3 length: 14 residues. Trimming removed 1 base at V and 8 bases at J, with 14 bases between. Germline CDR1 and CDR2: SEHNR and FQNEAQ (reference sequence). The CDR3 DNA sequence: TGTGCCAGCAGCTTAGAAGGTATGAGGAGAGGCTACACCTTC. It yields the protein CASSLEGMRRGYTF.

About this clone: The same CDR3 can be traced to other DNA sequences in this sample. V is TRBV28 and J is TRBJ2-7; no clear D. CDR1 MDHEN and CDR2 SYDVKM come from the germline V gene. This CDR3 spans 11 amino acids. V lost 4 bases to trimming and J lost 4 bases, with 5 bases between them. The CDR3 here is CASSSLYEQYF. Written as DNA, the CDR3 is TGTGCCAGCAGTTCCTTGTACGAGCAGTACTTC.

This clone has just a few counts. The chain couples TRBV10-3 to TRBJ2-5, with 7 nucleotides matching TRBD1. CDR1 is ENHRY, CDR2 SYGVKD, per germline. CDR3 size: 14 residues. V gave up 2 bases and J gave up 4 bases; unmatched junction bases: 4. The CDR3 bases are TGTGCCATCAGTGAGACTTACAGGGGAGAGACCCAGTACTTC. It specifies CAISETYRGETQYF.

J is TRBJ1-6 and V is TRBV11-2; D remains ambiguous. The germline V gene has CDR1 SGHAT and CDR2 FQNNGV. Trimming left V 5 bases short and J 10 bases short, with 12 bases between. CDR3 size: 13 residues. DNA of the CDR3: TGTGCCAGCAGCCCTAGAGTTGGCTCACCCCTCCACTTT. It is translated as CASSPRVGSPLHF.

The CDR3 here is CASKGAPNYGYTF. The CDR3 nucleotides read TGTGCCAGCAAAGGGGCTCCTAACTATGGCTACACCTTC. The chain joins TRBV6-5 to TRBJ1-2; D possibly corresponds to TRBD1 (5 bases). Trimming left V 7 bases short and J 0 bases short, with 9 bases between. The CDR3 is 13 residues long. Germline V lookup: CDR1 MNHEY, CDR2 SVGAGI.

The chain joins TRBV7-6 to TRBJ2-1; 8 bases are shared with TRBD2. The germline gives CDR1 SGHVS, CDR2 FNYEAQ. The CDR3 is 16 amino acids. V trimming: 8 bases; J trimming: 8 bases; junction bases outside the gene matches: 17. In nucleotides, the CDR3 is TGTGCCAGCTGTGGCGTCGGGGACCCGCGGGGGGATGAGCAGTTCTTC. It yields the protein CASCGVGDPRGDEQFF.

In DNA, the CDR3 is TGTGCCAGCAGCAAAGCACTGGCTCGGGGACCCCTCCACTTT. Residues: CASSKALARGPLHF. The V and J genes are TRBV27 and TRBJ1-6, with unresolved D. Germline V gene sequence: CDR1 MNHEY, CDR2 SMNVEV (reference sequence). The CDR3 extends over 14 amino acids. With 6 bases removed from V and 12 bases from J, the gap between germline ends came to 18 bases.

CDR3 amino acids: CASSRRDRGDEQYF. The DNA of the CDR3 is TGTGCCAGCAGCCGACGGGACAGGGGCGACGAGCAGTACTTC. The chain combines TRBV7-3 with TRBJ2-7; 10 bases fit TRBD1. Germline lookup yields CDR1 SGHTA and CDR2 FQGTGA. This CDR3 is built from 14 residues. Germline trimming cut 5 bases from V and 5 bases from J; bases unmatched to any gene: 6.

V usage is TRBV7-3 and J usage is TRBJ2-3, with D possibly matching TRBD2 (7 bases). Per germline, CDR1 SGHTA and CDR2 FQGTGA. V was cut by 1 base and J by 6 bases, with 20 bases left in between. The CDR3 extends over 17 amino acids. This CDR3 is CASSLSPTGGGPDTQYF. Here the CDR3 DNA reads TGTGCCAGCAGCTTAAGCCCGACTGGGGGGGGGCCGGATACGCAGTATTTT.

The gene calls are TRBV3-1 (or the pseudogene TRBV3-2) and TRBJ1-2, with D perhaps TRBD1 (5 bases). The CDR3 spans 13 residues. Trimming took 0 bases from V and 8 from J, leaving 10 bases between them. The germline V gene encodes CDR1 LGHDT and CDR2 YNNKEL (reference sequence). This chain's CDR3 is CASSQDKGEGYTF. The CDR3 nucleotides read TGTGCCAGCAGCCAAGACAAAGGGGAAGGCTACACCTTC.

V gene TRBV9 combines with J gene TRBJ1-1, with D possibly being TRBD1 (5 bases). The V end lost 3 bases, the J end lost 7 bases, and 16 bases lay between the germline ends. This CDR3 comprises 14 residues. The germline gives CDR1 SGDLS, CDR2 YYNGEE. Here the CDR3 reads CASSDVGGAREAFF. CDR3 DNA sequence: TGTGCCAGCAGCGACGTAGGAGGGGCGCGTGAAGCTTTCTTT.

A single count supports this clone. The chain recombines TRBV5-1 with TRBJ1-4; 7 bases are shared with TRBD1. Unmatched junction bases numbered 2, after V lost 0 bases and J lost 0 bases. Germline CDR1 reads SGHRS; CDR2 reads YFSETQ. This CDR3 spans 16 amino acids. In nucleotides, the CDR3 is TGCGCCAGCAGCTTGGAGGGGGCAGCAACTAATGAAAAACTGTTTTTT. Translating it yields CASSLEGAATNEKLFF.

This clone appeared a single time. This chain links TRBV5-4 with TRBJ2-5; 12 bases are shared with TRBD2. CDR3 size: 18 residues. Trimming cost V 0 bases and J 4 bases; bases outside gene matches: 10. Germline lookup yields CDR1 SGHNT and CDR2 YYREEE (reference sequence). The CDR3 DNA reads as TGTGCCAGCAGCTTGGGGGCTACTAGCGGGGGGATTGGAGAGACCCAGTACTTC. It translates to CASSLGATSGGIGETQYF.

This clone was detected only a few times. V usage is TRBV5-1 and J usage is TRBJ2-5; 9 bases line up with TRBD2. The germline gives CDR1 SGHRS, CDR2 YFSETQ. Trimming cost V 0 bases and J 2 bases; bases outside gene matches: 8. The CDR3 has 17 amino acids. CDR3 in amino acids: CASSLEVAGASQETQYF. Here the CDR3 DNA reads TGCGCCAGCAGCTTGGAAGTAGCGGGGGCTTCACAAGAGACCCAGTACTTC.

CDR3: CASSAQTGGGNQPQHF. CDR3 DNA sequence: TGTGCCAGCAGTGCCCAAACAGGGGGCGGGAATCAGCCCCAGCATTTT. The chain recombines TRBV27 with TRBJ1-5; TRBD1 agrees at 9 bases. The V gene's germline CDR1 is MNHEY and CDR2 SMNVEV (reference sequence). Trimming cost V 5 bases and J 4 bases; bases outside gene matches: 9. This CDR3 region has 16 residues.

J is TRBJ1-1 and V is TRBV7-2; D gene unclear. Germline CDR1 SGHTA, CDR2 FQGNSA. The V end lost 1 base, the J end lost 1 base, and 10 bases lay between the germline ends. The CDR3 runs to 15 residues. CDR3 coding DNA: TGTGCCAGCAGCTTAGGATCTTACAGGAACACTGAAGCTTTCTTT. Protein: CASSLGSYRNTEAFF. Looking up the rest from reference TRBV7-2 and TRBJ1-1 gives the full variable domain: GAGVSQSPSNKVTEKGKDVELRCDPISGHTALYWYRQSLGQGLEFLIYFQGNSAPDKSGLPSDRFSAERTGGSVSTLTIQRTQQEDSAVYLCASSLGSYRNTEAFFGQGTRLTVV.

The chain employs TRBV18 and TRBJ1-5; D ambiguous. The germline V and J ends were trimmed by 1 base and 3 bases, with 7 bases remaining between them. The CDR3 length is 14 residues. Per the germline V gene, CDR1 is KGHSH and CDR2 is LQKENI. The CDR3 DNA follows: TGTGCCAGCTCACCACGTGGAGACAATCAGCCCCAGCATTTT. Residues: CASSPRGDNQPQHF. The full variable domain, rest sourced from reference TRBV18 and TRBJ1-5, is NAGVMQNPRHLVRRRGQEARLRCSPMKGHSHVYWYRQLPEEGLKFMVYLQKENIIDESGMPKERFSAEFPKEGPSILRIQQVVRGDSAAYFCASSPRGDNQPQHFGDGTRLSIL.

The chain joins TRBV9 to TRBJ2-1; TRBD2 aligns across 12 bases. The CDR3 length is 16 residues. Germline CDR1 reads SGDLS; CDR2 reads YYNGEE. The V segment lost 0 bases and the J segment 5 bases; nucleotides outside the gene matches: 3. CDR3 amino acids: CASSVELAGGNNEQFF. The CDR3 bases are TGTGCCAGCAGCGTAGAACTAGCGGGGGGTAACAATGAGCAGTTCTTC.

This sequence joins TRBV18 and TRBJ1-2, with D maybe TRBD1 (5 bases). V was pared by 5 bases and J by 7 bases, with 14 bases between. The CDR3 has 13 residues. CDR1 KGHSH and CDR2 LQKENI come from the germline V gene. CDR3 region: CASSSQGGVGYTF. DNA for the CDR3: TGTGCCAGCTCATCCCAGGGTGGTGTTGGCTACACCTTC.

This clone showed up just a few times. V usage is TRBV30 and J usage is TRBJ2-1, with D unresolved. The CDR3 is 13 amino acids. Germline V gene sequence: CDR1 GTSNPN, CDR2 SVGIG (reference sequence). V lost 1 base and J 5 bases, leaving 9 bases between the germline ends. CDR3 nucleotides: TGTGCCTGGAGTGGCGCGGCTCACAATGAGCAGTTCTTC. This codes for CAWSGAAHNEQFF.